The entry that follows covers one T cell receptor beta chain sequence. Its antigen is undetermined. The source of the sample is a study of T cell responses to AZD1222 COVID-19 vaccine. Broader study findings: In all cases, repertoires were sampled only after the peak T cell response. CD4 TCRs linked to vaccination spanned spike, dominating at 160-218 and 743-854. Donors in the cohort were predominantly white British and more often female, and clonal diversity was possibly underestimated.

Some clones are missing from TCRdb's copy, which holds only in-frame ones; the method was immunoSEQ multiplex PCR. Found here are 140,000 to 150,000 clones, roughly 90% of them singletons; the top ten hold roughly 4%. The input for sequencing was peripheral blood, taken on day 0 of AZD1222 vaccination. The sequence derives from an adult in good health.

The DNA of the CDR3 is TGTGCCAGTAGTCCGCTCCGGGGGACGGGCTATGGCTACACCTTC. This encodes CASSPLRGTGYGYTF. The rearrangement uses TRBV19 and TRBJ1-2; D may be TRBD1 (5 bases). Trimming took off 5 bases at V and 4 bases at J, with 17 bases between the two ends. Germline values: CDR1 LNHDA, CDR2 SQIVND (reference sequence). This CDR3 is built from 15 residues.